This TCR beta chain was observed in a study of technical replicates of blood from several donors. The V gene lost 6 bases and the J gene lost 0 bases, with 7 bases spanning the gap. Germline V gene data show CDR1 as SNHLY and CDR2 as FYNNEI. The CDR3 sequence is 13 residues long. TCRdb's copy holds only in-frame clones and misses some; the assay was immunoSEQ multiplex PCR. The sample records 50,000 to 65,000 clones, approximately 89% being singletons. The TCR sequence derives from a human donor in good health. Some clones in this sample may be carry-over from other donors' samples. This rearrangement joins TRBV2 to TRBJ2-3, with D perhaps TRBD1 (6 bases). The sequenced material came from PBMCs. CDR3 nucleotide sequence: TGTGCCAGCAGCCAGGGGAGCACAGATACGCAGTATTTT. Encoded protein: CASSQGSTDTQYF.